This section outlines one T cell receptor beta chain sequence together with its context. Its target is unknown. The data stem from a study of cytomegalovirus exposure and HLA in healthy donors. The assay was immunoSEQ multiplex PCR, and TCRdb's table has in-frame clones only and misses some. The sample has about 180,000 clones, roughly 85% seen once. Notes on the study in general: Many donors carried some public TCRs, although rarity characterized most TCR sequences. The authors listed around 150 TCR beta chains as cytomegalovirus-associated. That first-cohort TCR clusters tended to co-occur in the 95 to 150 validation repertoires was found in a later analysis.

Germline-derived CDR1 and CDR2 are GTSNPN and SVGIG (reference sequence). The V gene lost 3 bases and the J gene lost 0 bases, with 11 bases spanning the gap. The CDR3 consists of 14 residues. The V gene is TRBV30, the J gene TRBJ1-1; D is undetermined. The TCR comes from a young man in good health and CMV-seropositive. The sequenced sample was PBMCs. CDR3 DNA sequence: TGTGCCTGGAGCTCGAGGGTCATGAACACTGAAGCTTTCTTT. As protein: CAWSSRVMNTEAFF.